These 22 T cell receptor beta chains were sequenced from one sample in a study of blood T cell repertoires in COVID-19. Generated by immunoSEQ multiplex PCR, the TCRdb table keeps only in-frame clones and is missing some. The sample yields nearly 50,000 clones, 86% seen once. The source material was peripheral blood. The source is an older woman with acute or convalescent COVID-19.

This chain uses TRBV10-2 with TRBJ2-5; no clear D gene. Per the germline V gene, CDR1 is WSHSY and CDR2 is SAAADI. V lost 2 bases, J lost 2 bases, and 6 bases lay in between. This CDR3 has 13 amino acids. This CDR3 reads CASSEVLQETQYF. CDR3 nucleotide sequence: TGCGCCAGCAGTGAGGTCCTACAAGAGACCCAGTACTTC.

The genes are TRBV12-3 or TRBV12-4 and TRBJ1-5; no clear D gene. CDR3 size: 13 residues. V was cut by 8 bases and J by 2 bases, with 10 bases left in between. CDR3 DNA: TGTGCCAGCGGCCGCTTCGGCAATCAGCCCCAGCATTTT. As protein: CASGRFGNQPQHF.

CDR3 residues: CASSLDVNRVNTEAFF. Here the CDR3 DNA reads TGTGCCAGCAGCTTAGATGTCAACAGGGTGAACACTGAAGCTTTCTTT. The chain recombines TRBV11-2 with TRBJ1-1, with TRBD1 as a possible D gene (6 bases). The V gene lost 0 bases and the J gene lost 0 bases, with 11 bases spanning the gap. CDR1 is SGHAT and CDR2 is FQNNGV in the germline V gene. The CDR3 is 16 residues long.

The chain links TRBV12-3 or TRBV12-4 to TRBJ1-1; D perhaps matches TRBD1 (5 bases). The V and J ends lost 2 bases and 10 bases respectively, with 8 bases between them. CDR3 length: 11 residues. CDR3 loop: CASSLRRGAFF. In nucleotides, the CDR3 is TGTGCCAGCAGTTTACGTAGGGGAGCTTTCTTT.

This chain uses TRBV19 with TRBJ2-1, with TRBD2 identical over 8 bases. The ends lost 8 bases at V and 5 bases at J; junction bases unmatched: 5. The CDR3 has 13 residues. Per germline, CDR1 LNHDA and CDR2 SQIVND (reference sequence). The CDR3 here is CASDAGGDNEQFF. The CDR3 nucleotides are TGTGCCAGTGATGCGGGGGGCGACAATGAGCAGTTCTTC.

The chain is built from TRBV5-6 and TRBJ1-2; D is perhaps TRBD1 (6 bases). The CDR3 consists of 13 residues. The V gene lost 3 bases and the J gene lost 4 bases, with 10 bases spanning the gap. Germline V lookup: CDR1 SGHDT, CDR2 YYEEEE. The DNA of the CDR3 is TGTGCCAGCAGCTCCACAGGGACCTATGGCTACACCTTC. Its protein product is CASSSTGTYGYTF. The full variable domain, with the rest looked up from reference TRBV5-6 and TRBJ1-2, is DAGVTQSPTHLIKTRGQQVTLRCSPKSGHDTVSWYQQALGQGPQFIFQYYEEEERQRGNFPDRFSGHQFPNYSSELNVNALLLGDSALYLCASSSTGTYGYTFGSGTRLTVV.

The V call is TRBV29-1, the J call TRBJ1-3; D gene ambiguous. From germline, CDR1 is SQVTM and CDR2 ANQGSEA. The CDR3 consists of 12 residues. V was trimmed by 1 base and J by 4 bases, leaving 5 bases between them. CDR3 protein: CSVEGQGNTIYF. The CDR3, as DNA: TGCAGCGTTGAAGGCCAGGGAAACACCATATATTTT.

The CDR3 sequence: CASSIQGINTEAFF. CDR3 DNA: TGCGCCAGCAGCATACAGGGGATTAACACTGAAGCTTTCTTT. The rearrangement uses TRBV5-1 and TRBJ1-1, with TRBD1 matching 7 bases. After removal of 4 bases from V and 2 bases from J, the junction contained 5 bases not matched to a gene. CDR3 size: 14 residues. Per germline, CDR1 SGHRS and CDR2 YFSETQ.

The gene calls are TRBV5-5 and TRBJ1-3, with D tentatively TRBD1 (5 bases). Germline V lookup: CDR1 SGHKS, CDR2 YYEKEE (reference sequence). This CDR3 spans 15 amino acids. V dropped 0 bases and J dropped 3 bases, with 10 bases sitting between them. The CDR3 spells CASSLEGLRGNTIYF. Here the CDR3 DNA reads TGTGCCAGCAGCTTGGAGGGGCTTCGTGGAAACACCATATATTTT.

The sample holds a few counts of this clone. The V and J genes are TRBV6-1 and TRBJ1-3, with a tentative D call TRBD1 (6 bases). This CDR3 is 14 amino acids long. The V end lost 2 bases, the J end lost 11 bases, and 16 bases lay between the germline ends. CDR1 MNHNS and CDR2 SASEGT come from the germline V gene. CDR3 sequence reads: CASSEIQGYSPIYF. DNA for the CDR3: TGTGCCAGCAGTGAAATTCAGGGGTATAGTCCCATATATTTT.

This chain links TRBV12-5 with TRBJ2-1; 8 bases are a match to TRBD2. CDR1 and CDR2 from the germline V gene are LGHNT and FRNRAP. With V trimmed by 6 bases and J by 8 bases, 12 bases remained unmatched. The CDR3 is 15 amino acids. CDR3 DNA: TGTGCTAGTGGGGCCGGGACTAGTTTTGCGGATGAGCAGTTCTTC. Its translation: CASGAGTSFADEQFF.

For the CDR3, the DNA is TGTGCCAGCAGTCGTGCGGCCTTGGACACTGAAGCTTTCTTT. The encoded protein is CASSRAALDTEAFF. This chain links TRBV6-6 with TRBJ1-1; D is uncertain. The germline V and J ends were trimmed by 5 bases and 3 bases, with 13 bases remaining between them. Germline values: CDR1 MNHNY, CDR2 SVGAGI (reference sequence). This CDR3 has 14 residues.

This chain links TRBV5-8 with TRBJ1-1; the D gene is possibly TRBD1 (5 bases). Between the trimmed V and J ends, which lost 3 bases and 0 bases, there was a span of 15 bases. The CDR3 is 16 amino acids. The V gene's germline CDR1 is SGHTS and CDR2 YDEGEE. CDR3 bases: TGTGCCAGCAGCTGGGAAAACGACAGATTGAACACTGAAGCTTTCTTT. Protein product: CASSWENDRLNTEAFF.

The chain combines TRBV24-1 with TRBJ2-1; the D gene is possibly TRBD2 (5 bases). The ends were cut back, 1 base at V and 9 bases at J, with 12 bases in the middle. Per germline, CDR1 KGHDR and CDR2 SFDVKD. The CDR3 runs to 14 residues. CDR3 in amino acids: CATSDLEGAAEQFF. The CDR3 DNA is TGTGCCACCAGTGATTTAGAGGGAGCGGCTGAGCAGTTCTTC.

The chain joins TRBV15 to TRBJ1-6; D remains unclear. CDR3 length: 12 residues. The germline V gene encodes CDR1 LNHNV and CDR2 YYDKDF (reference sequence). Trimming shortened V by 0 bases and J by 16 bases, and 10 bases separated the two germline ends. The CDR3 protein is CATSRDGQDLHF. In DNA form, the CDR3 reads TGTGCCACCAGCAGAGATGGCCAGGATCTCCACTTT. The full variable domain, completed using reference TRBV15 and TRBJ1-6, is DAMVIQNPRYQVTQFGKPVTLSCSQTLNHNVMYWYQQKSSQAPKLLFHYYDKDFNNEADTPDNFQSRRPNTSFCFLDIRSPGLGDTAMYLCATSRDGQDLHFGNGTRLTVT.

CDR3 sequence: CAWSLEGRGRYNSPLHF. The CDR3 DNA is TGTGCCTGGAGTTTGGAGGGCAGGGGGCGTTATAATTCACCCCTCCACTTT. This chain links TRBV30 with TRBJ1-6, with 8 bases identical to TRBD1. The CDR3 spans 17 residues. J lost 4 bases, V lost 2 bases, and 10 bases had no gene match. CDR1 is GTSNPN, CDR2 SVGIG, per germline (reference sequence).

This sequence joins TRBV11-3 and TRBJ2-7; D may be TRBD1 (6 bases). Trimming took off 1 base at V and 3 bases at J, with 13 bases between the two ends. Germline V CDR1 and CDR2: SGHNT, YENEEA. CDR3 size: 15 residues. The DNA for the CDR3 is TGTGCCAGCAGCTTAGCTGGGACACGGGGCTACGAGCAGTACTTC. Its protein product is CASSLAGTRGYEQYF. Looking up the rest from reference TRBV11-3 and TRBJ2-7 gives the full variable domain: EAGVVQSPRYKIIEKKQPVAFWCNPISGHNTLYWYLQNLGQGPELLIRYENEEAVDDSQLPKDRFSAERLKGVDSTLKIQPAELGDSAVYLCASSLAGTRGYEQYFGPGTRLTVT.

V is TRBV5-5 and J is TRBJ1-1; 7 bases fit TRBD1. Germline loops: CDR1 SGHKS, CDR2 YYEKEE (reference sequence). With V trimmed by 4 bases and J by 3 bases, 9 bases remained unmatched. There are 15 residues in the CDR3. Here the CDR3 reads CASSPGAGGYTEAFF. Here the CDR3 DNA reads TGTGCCAGCAGCCCCGGGGCAGGGGGGTACACTGAAGCTTTCTTT.

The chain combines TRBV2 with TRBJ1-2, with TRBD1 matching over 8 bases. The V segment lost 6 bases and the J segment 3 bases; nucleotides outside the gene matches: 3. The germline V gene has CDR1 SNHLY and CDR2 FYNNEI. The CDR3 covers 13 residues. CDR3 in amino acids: CASSQTGDYGYTF. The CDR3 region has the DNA TGTGCCAGCAGCCAGACAGGGGACTATGGCTACACCTTC.

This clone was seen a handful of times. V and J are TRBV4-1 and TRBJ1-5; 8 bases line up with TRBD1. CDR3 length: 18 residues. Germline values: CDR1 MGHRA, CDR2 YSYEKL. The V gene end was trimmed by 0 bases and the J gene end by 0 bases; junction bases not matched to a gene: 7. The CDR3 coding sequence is TGCGCCAGCAGCCAAGAATTGACAGGGGTTCCTAGCAATCAGCCCCAGCATTTT. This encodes CASSQELTGVPSNQPQHF.

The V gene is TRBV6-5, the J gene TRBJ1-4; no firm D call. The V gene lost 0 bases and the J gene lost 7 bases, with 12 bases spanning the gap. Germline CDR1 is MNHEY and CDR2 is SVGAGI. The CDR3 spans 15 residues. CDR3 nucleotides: TGTGCCAGCAGTTACTCTTCCGGTGTAGTTGAAAAACTGTTTTTT. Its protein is CASSYSSGVVEKLFF.

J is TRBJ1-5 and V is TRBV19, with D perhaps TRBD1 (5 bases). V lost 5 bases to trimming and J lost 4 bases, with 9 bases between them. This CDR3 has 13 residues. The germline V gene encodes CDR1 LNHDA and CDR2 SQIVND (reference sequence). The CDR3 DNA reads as TGTGCCAGTAGTTCACAGGTAAATCAGCCCCAGCATTTT. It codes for CASSSQVNQPQHF.